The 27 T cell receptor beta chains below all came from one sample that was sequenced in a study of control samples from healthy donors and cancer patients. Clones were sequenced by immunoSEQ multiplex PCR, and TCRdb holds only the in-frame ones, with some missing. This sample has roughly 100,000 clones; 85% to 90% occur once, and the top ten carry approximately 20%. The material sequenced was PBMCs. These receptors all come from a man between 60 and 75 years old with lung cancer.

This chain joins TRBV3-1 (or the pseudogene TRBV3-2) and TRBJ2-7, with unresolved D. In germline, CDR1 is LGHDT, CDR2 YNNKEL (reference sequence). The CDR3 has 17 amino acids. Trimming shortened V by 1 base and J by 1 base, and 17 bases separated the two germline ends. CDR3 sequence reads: CASSQVMADTASYEQYV. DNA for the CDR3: TGTGCCAGCAGCCAAGTCATGGCCGATACAGCATCCTACGAGCAGTACGTC.

The CDR3 DNA reads TGTGCCACCAGTGATTTAGGAGGGGGCTACACCTTC. Protein: CATSDLGGGYTF. V usage is TRBV24-1 and J usage is TRBJ1-2; D remains ambiguous. The V gene lost 1 base and the J gene lost 8 bases, with 7 bases spanning the gap. Germline CDR1 reads KGHDR; CDR2 reads SFDVKD. The CDR3 runs to 12 residues.

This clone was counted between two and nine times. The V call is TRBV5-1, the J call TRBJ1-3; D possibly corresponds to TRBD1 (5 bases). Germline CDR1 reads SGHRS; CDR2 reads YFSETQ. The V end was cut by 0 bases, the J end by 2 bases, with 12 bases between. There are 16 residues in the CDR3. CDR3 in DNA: TGCGCCAGCAGCTTGGGTGGCGGGGACCCTGGAAACACCATATATTTT. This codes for CASSLGGGDPGNTIYF.

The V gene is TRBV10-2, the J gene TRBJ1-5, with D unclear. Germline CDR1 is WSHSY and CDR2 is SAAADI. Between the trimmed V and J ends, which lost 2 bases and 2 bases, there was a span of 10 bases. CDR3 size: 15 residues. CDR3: CASSEVFEGNQPQHF. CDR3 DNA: TGCGCCAGCAGTGAGGTCTTCGAGGGCAATCAGCCCCAGCATTTT.

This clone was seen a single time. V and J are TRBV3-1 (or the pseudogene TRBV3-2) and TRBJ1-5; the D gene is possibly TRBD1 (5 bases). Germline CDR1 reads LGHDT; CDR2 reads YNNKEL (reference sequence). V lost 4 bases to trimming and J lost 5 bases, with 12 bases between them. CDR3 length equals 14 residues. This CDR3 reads CASSLVGGHQPQHF. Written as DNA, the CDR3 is TGTGCCAGCAGCCTCGTCGGGGGACATCAGCCCCAGCATTTT.

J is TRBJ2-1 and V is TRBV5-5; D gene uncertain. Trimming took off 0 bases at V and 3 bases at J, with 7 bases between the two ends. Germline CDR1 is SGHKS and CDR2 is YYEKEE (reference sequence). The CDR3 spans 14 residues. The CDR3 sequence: CASSLVWDYNEQFF. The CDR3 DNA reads TGTGCCAGCAGCTTGGTTTGGGACTACAATGAGCAGTTCTTC.

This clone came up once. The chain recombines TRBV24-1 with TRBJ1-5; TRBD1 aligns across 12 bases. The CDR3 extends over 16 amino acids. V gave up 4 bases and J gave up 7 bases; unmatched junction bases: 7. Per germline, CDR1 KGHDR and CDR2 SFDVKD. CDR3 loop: CATSDSGQGARQPQHF. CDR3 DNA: TGTGCCACCAGTGACTCGGGACAGGGGGCAAGACAGCCCCAGCATTTT.

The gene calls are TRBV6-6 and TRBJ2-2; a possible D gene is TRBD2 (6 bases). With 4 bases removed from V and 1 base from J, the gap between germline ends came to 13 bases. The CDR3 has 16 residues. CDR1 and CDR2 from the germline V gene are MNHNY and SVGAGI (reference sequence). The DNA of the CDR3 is TGTGCCAGCAGTTCCCCGGGACTGAGGAACACCGGGGAGCTGTTTTTT. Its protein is CASSSPGLRNTGELFF.

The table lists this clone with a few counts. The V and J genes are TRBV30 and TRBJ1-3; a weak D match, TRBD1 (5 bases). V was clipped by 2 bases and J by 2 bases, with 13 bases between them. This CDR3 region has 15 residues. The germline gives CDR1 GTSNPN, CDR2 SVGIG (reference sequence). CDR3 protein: CAWSIRGNTGNTIYF. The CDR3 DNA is TGTGCCTGGAGTATAAGGGGCAACACTGGAAACACCATATATTTT.

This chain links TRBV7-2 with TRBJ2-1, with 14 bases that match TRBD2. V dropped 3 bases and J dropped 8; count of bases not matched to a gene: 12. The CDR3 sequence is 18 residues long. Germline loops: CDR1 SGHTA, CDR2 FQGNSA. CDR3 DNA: TGTGCCAGCAGCTTCGGTGGACTAGCGGGGGGAACCCGCGATGAGCAGTTCTTC. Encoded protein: CASSFGGLAGGTRDEQFF.

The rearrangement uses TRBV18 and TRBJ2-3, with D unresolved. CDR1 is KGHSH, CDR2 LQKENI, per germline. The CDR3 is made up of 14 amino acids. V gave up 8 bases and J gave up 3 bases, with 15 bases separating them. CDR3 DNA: TGTGCCAGCCTCACCGGCGTGAGGACAGATACGCAGTATTTT. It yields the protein CASLTGVRTDTQYF.

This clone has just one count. DNA of the CDR3: TGTGCCAGCAGCTTCCAGGGGAGCGCCTACGAGCAGTACGTC. It yields the protein CASSFQGSAYEQYV. This chain uses TRBV7-8 with TRBJ2-7, with a weak D call TRBD1 (6 bases). This CDR3 is 14 amino acids long. The germline V and J ends were trimmed by 3 bases and 2 bases, with 11 bases remaining between them. CDR1 and CDR2 (germline): SGHVS, FQNEAQ.

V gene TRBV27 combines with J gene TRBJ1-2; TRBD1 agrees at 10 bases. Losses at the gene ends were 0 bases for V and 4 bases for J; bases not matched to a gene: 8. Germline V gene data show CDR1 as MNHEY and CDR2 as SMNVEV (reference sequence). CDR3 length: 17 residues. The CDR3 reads CASSLSPPGQGPYGYTF. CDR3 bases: TGTGCCAGCAGTTTATCCCCACCGGGACAGGGGCCCTATGGCTACACCTTC.

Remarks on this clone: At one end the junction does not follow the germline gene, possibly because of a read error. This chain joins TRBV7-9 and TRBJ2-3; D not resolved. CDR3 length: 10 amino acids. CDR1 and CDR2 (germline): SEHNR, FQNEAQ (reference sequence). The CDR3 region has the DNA TGTGCCAGCAGCCTAAAGGTGGTTCGATTT. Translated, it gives CASSLKVVRF.

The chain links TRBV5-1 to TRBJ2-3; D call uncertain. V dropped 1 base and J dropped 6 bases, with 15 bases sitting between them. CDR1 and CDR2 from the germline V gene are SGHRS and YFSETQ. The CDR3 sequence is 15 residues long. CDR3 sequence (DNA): TGCGCCAGCAGCTTGACGATGGCCCAAAGGGATACGCAGTATTTT. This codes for CASSLTMAQRDTQYF.

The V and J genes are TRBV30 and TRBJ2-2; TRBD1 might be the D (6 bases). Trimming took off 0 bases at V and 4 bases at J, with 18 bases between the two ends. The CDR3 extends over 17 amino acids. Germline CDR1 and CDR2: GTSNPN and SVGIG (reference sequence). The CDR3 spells CAWSVRQGSGRTGELFF. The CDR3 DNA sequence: TGTGCCTGGAGTGTACGTCAGGGGTCGGGGCGCACCGGGGAGCTGTTTTTT. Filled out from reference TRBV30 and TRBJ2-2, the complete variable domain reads SQTIHQWPATLVQPVGSPLSLECTVEGTSNPNLYWYRQAAGRGLQLLFYSVGIGQISSEVPQNLSASRPQDRQFILSSKKLLLSDSGFYLCAWSVRQGSGRTGELFFGEGSRLTVL.

CDR3 sequence reads: CASSPVIQNTGELFF. As DNA, the CDR3 is TGTGCCAGCAGCCCTGTGATACAGAACACCGGGGAGCTGTTTTTT. The rearrangement uses TRBV3-1 (or the pseudogene TRBV3-2) and TRBJ2-2; D uncertain. Trimming removed 4 bases from V and 1 base from J, with 10 bases in between. Germline V gene lookup returns CDR1 LGHDT and CDR2 YNNKEL (reference sequence). The CDR3 runs to 15 residues.

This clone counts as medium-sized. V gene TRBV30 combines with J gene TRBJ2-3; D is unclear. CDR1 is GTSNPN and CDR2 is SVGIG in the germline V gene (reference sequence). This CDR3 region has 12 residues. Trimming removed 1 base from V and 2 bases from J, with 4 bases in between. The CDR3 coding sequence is TGTGCCTGGAGTGACCTCACAGATACGCAGTATTTT. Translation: CAWSDLTDTQYF. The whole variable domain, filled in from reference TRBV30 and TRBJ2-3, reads SQTIHQWPATLVQPVGSPLSLECTVEGTSNPNLYWYRQAAGRGLQLLFYSVGIGQISSEVPQNLSASRPQDRQFILSSKKLLLSDSGFYLCAWSDLTDTQYFGPGTRLTVL.

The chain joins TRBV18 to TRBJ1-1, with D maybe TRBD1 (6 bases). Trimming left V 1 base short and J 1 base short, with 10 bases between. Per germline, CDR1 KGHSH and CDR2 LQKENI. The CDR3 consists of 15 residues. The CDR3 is CASSPQGGSNTEAFF. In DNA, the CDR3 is TGTGCCAGCTCACCACAGGGGGGTTCGAACACTGAAGCTTTCTTT.

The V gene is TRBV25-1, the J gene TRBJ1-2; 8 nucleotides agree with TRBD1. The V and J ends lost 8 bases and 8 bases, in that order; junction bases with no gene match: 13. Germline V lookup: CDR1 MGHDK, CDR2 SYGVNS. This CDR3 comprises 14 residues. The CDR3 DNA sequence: TGTGCCAGCTACTCCGGACAGGGCGGCGGGGGCTACACCTTC. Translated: CASYSGQGGGGYTF.

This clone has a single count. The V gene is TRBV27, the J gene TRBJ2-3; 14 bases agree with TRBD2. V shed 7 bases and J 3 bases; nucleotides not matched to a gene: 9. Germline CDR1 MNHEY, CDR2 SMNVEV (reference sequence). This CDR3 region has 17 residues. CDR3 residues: CASTLTTSGGVTDTQYF. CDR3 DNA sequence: TGTGCCAGCACTCTCACGACTAGCGGGGGGGTTACAGATACGCAGTATTTT.

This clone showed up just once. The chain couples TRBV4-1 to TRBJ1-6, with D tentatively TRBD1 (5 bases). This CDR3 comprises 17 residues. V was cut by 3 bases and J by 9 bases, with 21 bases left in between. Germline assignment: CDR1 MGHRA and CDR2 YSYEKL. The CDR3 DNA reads TGCGCCAGCAGCCAGCTCTCATGGGGGGGAGGAGGTTCACCCCTCCACTTT. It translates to CASSQLSWGGGGSPLHF.

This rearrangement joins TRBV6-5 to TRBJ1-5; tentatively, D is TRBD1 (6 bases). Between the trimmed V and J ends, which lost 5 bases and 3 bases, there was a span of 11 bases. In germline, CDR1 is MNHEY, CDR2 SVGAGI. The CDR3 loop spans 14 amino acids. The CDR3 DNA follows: TGTGCCAGCAGTCCCGGGACACTCAATCAGCCCCAGCATTTT. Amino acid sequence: CASSPGTLNQPQHF.

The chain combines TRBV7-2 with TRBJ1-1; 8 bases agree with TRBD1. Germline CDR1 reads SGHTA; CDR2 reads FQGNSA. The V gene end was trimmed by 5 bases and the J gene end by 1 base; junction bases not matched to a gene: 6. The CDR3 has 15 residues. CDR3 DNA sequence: TGTGCCAGCAGCCAAACGACAGGGGCGAACACTGAAGCTTTCTTT. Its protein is CASSQTTGANTEAFF.

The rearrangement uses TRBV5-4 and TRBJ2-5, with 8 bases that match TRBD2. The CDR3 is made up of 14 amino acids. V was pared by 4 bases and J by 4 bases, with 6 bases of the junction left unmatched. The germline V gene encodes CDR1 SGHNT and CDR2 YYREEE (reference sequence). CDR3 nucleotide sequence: TGTGCCAGCAGCGCTGGACTAGCCCCAGAGACCCAGTACTTC. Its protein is CASSAGLAPETQYF.

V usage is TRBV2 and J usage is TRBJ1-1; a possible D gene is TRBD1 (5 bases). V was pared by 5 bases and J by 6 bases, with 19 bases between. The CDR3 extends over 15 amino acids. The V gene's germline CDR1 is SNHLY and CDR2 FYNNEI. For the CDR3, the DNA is TGTGCCAGCAGTCCGGGACCCGGTTCCCGAGCTGAAGCTTTCTTT. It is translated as CASSPGPGSRAEAFF. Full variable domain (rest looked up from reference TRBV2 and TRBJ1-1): EPEVTQTPSHQVTQMGQEVILRCVPISNHLYFYWYRQILGQKVEFLVSFYNNEISEKSEIFDDQFSVERPDGSNFTLKIRSTKLEDSAMYFCASSPGPGSRAEAFFGQGTRLTVV.

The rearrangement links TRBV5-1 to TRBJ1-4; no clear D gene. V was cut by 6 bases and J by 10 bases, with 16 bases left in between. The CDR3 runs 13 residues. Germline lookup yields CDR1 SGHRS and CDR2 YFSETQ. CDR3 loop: CASTSTNGGKLFF. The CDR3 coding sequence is TGCGCCAGCACCAGTACTAATGGTGGAAAACTGTTTTTT.